By its share, the clone carrying this TCR beta chain is medium-sized (0.01 to 0.1%). Its target is unknown. The source of the sample is a study of CD8+ T cells in alopecia areata. General study points: Clarity of TCR sharing across patients fell short of that in mice, possibly HLA-related.

The length of the CDR3 is 12 residues. CDR1 and CDR2 (germline): MNHEY, SMNVEV (reference sequence). V was clipped by 7 bases and J by 4 bases, with 10 bases between them. As the sequencing template, cDNA was produced by extracting RNA and reverse transcribing it. Here immunoSEQ multiplex PCR was the method, and the copy in TCRdb shows in-frame clones only, minus some. This table holds some 180,000 clones, more than 50% found once. The TCR originated in a human donor in good health. The sequenced material came from CD8+ T cells sorted from blood. V gene TRBV27 combines with J gene TRBJ1-2, with D tentatively TRBD1 (5 bases). The CDR3 nucleotides are TGTGCCAGCAAAGGGGAGATCTATGGCTACACCTTC. Translation gives CASKGEIYGYTF.